The next 8 T cell receptor beta chains were all read from a single sample in a study of regulatory T cells in long-lasting Graves disease. Assembly of TCR beta libraries relied on iRepertoire HTBI primers together with Arm-PCR of CDR3 regions. In TCRdb, the multiplex PCR reads were re-called with MiXCR into one record per CDR3 protein. The top ten hold 16% of the sample, which has about 470,000 distinct CDR3 sequences, more than 13% seen once. The time point: newly diagnosed GD, antithyroid drugs for less than 3 months. The TCR library was made from RNA extracted from PBMCs. The sample also formed part of further work on T cells in Graves' hyperthyroidism and ophthalmopathy.

This material consisted of peripheral blood mononuclear cells (PBMCs), taken at new diagnosis, from a patient treated with antithyroid drugs. The receptors stem from a woman in her twenties or thirties with Graves disease.

This clonotype was picked up one time. The chain uses TRBV2 and TRBJ1-1; 12 bases map to TRBD1. Germline CDR1 SNHLY, CDR2 FYNNEI. The ends lost 6 bases at V and 7 bases at J; junction bases unmatched: 12. This CDR3 comprises 16 residues. The CDR3 here is CASRPGQGARWDEAFF. In DNA form, the CDR3 reads TGTGCCAGCAGGCCGGGACAGGGGGCGAGGTGGGATGAAGCTTTCTTT.

This clonotype was counted at least ten times. The V gene is TRBV27, the J gene TRBJ2-6; D gene uncertain. V was pared by 2 bases and J by 0 bases, with 2 bases between. The CDR3 has 14 amino acids. CDR1 and CDR2 from the germline V gene are MNHEY and SMNVEV (reference sequence). CDR3 nucleotide sequence: TGTGCCAGCAGTTTAGGCTCTGGGGCCAACGTCCTGACTTTC. Translated, it gives CASSLGSGANVLTF.

J is TRBJ2-3 and V is TRBV19; D unresolved. Germline CDR1 and CDR2: LNHDA and SQIVND (reference sequence). The CDR3 sequence is 14 residues long. Trimming took 3 bases from V and 0 from J, leaving 7 bases between them. The CDR3 protein is CASSILSSTDTQYF. DNA of the CDR3: TGTGCCAGTAGTATTTTGTCGAGCACAGATACGCAGTATTTT.

Of note for this clonotype: A much larger clone sits a single nucleotide away, making a read error possible. The CDR3 carries no conserved terminal phenylalanine or tryptophan, so it likely arises from a read error. The V gene is TRBV27, the J gene TRBJ1-5, with TRBD1 as a possible D gene (5 bases). V lost 2 bases and J 2 bases, leaving 19 bases between the germline ends. The length of the CDR3 is 18 residues. Germline assignment: CDR1 MNHEY and CDR2 SMNVEV (reference sequence). CDR3 protein: CASSLGSGRVLGNQPQHL. CDR3 DNA sequence: TGTGCCAGCAGTTTAGGTTCAGGGAGGGTTTTGGGCAATCAGCCCCAGCATCTT.

The chain is built from TRBV3-1 and TRBJ2-2; possibly TRBD1 for D (6 bases). Germline CDR1 and CDR2: LGHDT and YNNKEL (reference sequence). Trimming left V 4 bases short and J 4 bases short, with 10 bases between. The CDR3 loop spans 14 amino acids. Here the CDR3 reads CASSLTGTTGELFF. CDR3 bases: TGTGCCAGCAGCCTAACAGGGACCACCGGGGAGCTGTTTTTT.

This clonotype came up many times. The chain combines TRBV12-3 or TRBV12-4 with TRBJ2-1, with D hard to call. The CDR3 is 12 amino acids. The V and J ends lost 10 bases and 6 bases respectively, with 13 bases between them. This CDR3 is CATTRGPNEQFF. The DNA of the CDR3 is TGTGCCACCACCAGAGGCCCCAATGAGCAGTTCTTC.

The chain has TRBV7-8 and TRBJ2-3, with 13 bases fitting TRBD2. Germline loops: CDR1 SGHVS, CDR2 FQNEAQ. J gave up 0 bases and V 4 bases, and 16 bases lay outside the gene matches. The CDR3 is made up of 21 amino acids. The CDR3 reads CASSSVRGLGLAGVSTDTQYF. As DNA, the CDR3 is TGTGCCAGCAGCTCAGTCCGGGGGTTAGGACTAGCGGGAGTGAGCACAGATACGCAGTATTTT.

The gene calls are TRBV9 and TRBJ1-4; 8 bases align to TRBD1. The CDR3 spans 15 residues. Trimming removed 4 bases from V and 2 bases from J; junction bases left unmatched: 4. Germline V gene data show CDR1 as SGDLS and CDR2 as YYNGEE. CDR3 in amino acids: CASSRRQGTNEKLFF. In nucleotides, the CDR3 is TGTGCCAGCAGCAGACGACAGGGGACTAATGAAAAACTGTTTTTT.